This entry lists 20 T cell receptor beta chains sequenced from one sample in a study of T cell repertoires in cytomegalovirus infection. These receptors have no known antigen. MiXCR, run by TCRdb on the reads, gives a single entry per CDR3 protein. The sample holds approximately 500,000 distinct CDR3 sequences, more than 30% seen once. The sample was cultured PBMCs, taken from culture after CMV antigen stimulation. The receptors here all came from a human donor in good health (CMV status not recorded). Some clones in this sample may be carry-over from other donors' samples.

The chain combines TRBV4-3 with TRBJ2-1; D call uncertain. CDR1 and CDR2 from the germline V gene are LGHNA and YSLEER. The V end lost 1 base, the J end lost 8 bases, and 9 bases lay between the germline ends. The CDR3 is made up of 13 amino acids. The CDR3 nucleotides read TGCGCCAGCAGCCAAGCCGAAGCTCATGAGCAGTTCTTC. Its translation: CASSQAEAHEQFF.

This clonotype was counted a few times. This chain uses TRBV4-1 with TRBJ1-1, with no clear D. V lost 1 base, J lost 5 bases, and 32 bases lay in between. This CDR3 has 21 residues. Germline-derived CDR1 and CDR2 are MGHRA and YSYEKL. CDR3 bases: TGCGCCAGCAGCCAAGTAAATTGGGGAGGGAGATATGGCTTAGGAGGGACTGAAGCTTTCTTT. This translates into CASSQVNWGGRYGLGGTEAFF.

The chain joins TRBV7-2 to TRBJ2-3; 7 bases are shared with TRBD2. CDR1 is SGHTA, CDR2 FQGNSA, per germline. Losses at the gene ends were 2 bases for V and 6 bases for J; bases not matched to a gene: 11. The CDR3 spans 16 residues. The CDR3 region is CASSLNAGAQGDTQYF. The CDR3 nucleotides read TGTGCCAGCAGCTTAAACGCGGGAGCGCAAGGGGATACGCAGTATTTT.

This clonotype was seen ten or more times. This chain links TRBV7-9 with TRBJ2-3; D may be TRBD1 or TRBD2 (5 bases each). V lost 1 base, J lost 0 bases, and 11 bases lay in between. The CDR3 is made up of 16 amino acids. The germline V gene encodes CDR1 SEHNR and CDR2 FQNEAQ (reference sequence). CDR3 protein: CASSLEWDLSTDTQYF. Written as DNA, the CDR3 is TGTGCCAGCAGCTTAGAGTGGGACCTTAGCACAGATACGCAGTATTTT. Complete variable domain (other parts from reference TRBV7-9 and TRBJ2-3): DTGVSQNPRHKITKRGQNVTFRCDPISEHNRLYWYRQTLGQGPEFLTYFQNEAQLEKSRLLSDRFSAERPKGSFSTLEIQRTEQGDSAMYLCASSLEWDLSTDTQYFGPGTRLTVL.

Details on this clonotype: At one end the junction does not follow the germline gene, possibly because of a read error. The chain has TRBV28 and TRBJ2-1, with 9 bases that match TRBD1. The CDR3 contains 17 residues. Per the germline V gene, CDR1 is MDHEN and CDR2 is SYDVKM. The CDR3 nucleotides read TGTGCCAGCAGTTCTGGTGTGACAGGGGGTAGTCGGAATGAGCAGTTATTC. This sequence encodes CASSSGVTGGSRNEQLF.

Points on this clonotype: A much more abundant neighbour one base away suggests this may be a read error. The rearrangement uses TRBV7-9 and TRBJ2-7, with D unclear. Germline V lookup: CDR1 SEHNR, CDR2 FQNEAQ (reference sequence). V lost 5 bases and J lost 3, with 5 bases in between. This CDR3 region has 11 residues. The CDR3 region is CASSPFYEQYF. The CDR3 bases are TGTGCCAGCAGCCCCTTCTACGAGCAGTACTTC.

V and J are TRBV7-2 and TRBJ2-1; perhaps TRBD1 as D (6 bases). This CDR3 is built from 15 residues. Germline CDR1 SGHTA, CDR2 FQGNSA. Trimming removed 5 bases at V and 5 bases at J, with 16 bases between. CDR3 region: CASSRKGDRNNEQFF. The CDR3 coding sequence is TGTGCCAGCAGCAGAAAGGGGGACCGGAACAATGAGCAGTTCTTC.

The CDR3 sequence: CASSPIAGTGSYEQYF. In DNA form, the CDR3 reads TGTGCCAGCAGCCCTATTGCGGGGACAGGCTCCTACGAGCAGTACTTC. The V call is TRBV7-2, the J call TRBJ2-7; 8 bases map to TRBD1. From germline, CDR1 is SGHTA and CDR2 FQGNSA. The ends lost 5 bases at V and 0 bases at J; junction bases unmatched: 9. The CDR3 totals 16 residues.

Only a few counts were recorded for this clonotype. The chain employs TRBV24-1 and TRBJ1-2; D is perhaps TRBD1 (5 bases). V was clipped by 5 bases and J by 4 bases, with 10 bases between them. Germline V CDR1 and CDR2: KGHDR, SFDVKD. This CDR3 has 13 residues. The CDR3 DNA follows: TGTGCCACCAGTGGGAATCAGGGCTATGGCTACACCTTC. Its translation: CATSGNQGYGYTF.

J is TRBJ2-7 and V is TRBV24-1; perhaps TRBD1 as D (5 bases). This CDR3 has 14 amino acids. Germline loops: CDR1 KGHDR, CDR2 SFDVKD. V was shortened by 6 bases and J by 1 base, with 12 bases between the two germline ends. The CDR3 bases are TGTGCCACCAGTTTTCAGCAGGGATCCTACGAGCAGTACGTC. It encodes CATSFQQGSYEQYV.

CDR3 protein: CATSDLGLADNEQFF. In DNA, the CDR3 is TGTGCCACCAGTGATTTAGGCCTAGCGGACAATGAGCAGTTCTTC. The gene calls are TRBV24-1 and TRBJ2-1, with 7 nucleotides matching TRBD2. Germline V gives CDR1 KGHDR, CDR2 SFDVKD. The CDR3 sequence is 15 residues long. Trimming removed 1 base from V and 5 bases from J; junction bases left unmatched: 4.

The chain links TRBV7-9 to TRBJ1-1; D not certain. Germline CDR1 SEHNR, CDR2 FQNEAQ (reference sequence). V lost 5 bases, J lost 0 bases, and 16 bases lay in between. The CDR3 is made up of 16 amino acids. CDR3 DNA sequence: TGTGCCAGCAGCCCTCCCATGGGGAAATTGAACACTGAAGCTTTCTTT. Amino acid sequence: CASSPPMGKLNTEAFF.

A few counts support this clonotype. The V call is TRBV25-1, the J call TRBJ1-1; D call uncertain. With 3 bases removed from V and 5 bases from J, the gap between germline ends came to 13 bases. Germline V gene data show CDR1 as MGHDK and CDR2 as SYGVNS. The CDR3 loop spans 14 amino acids. The CDR3 loop is CASSDLRLGTEAFF. Here the CDR3 DNA reads TGTGCCAGCAGTGACCTTAGACTGGGAACTGAAGCTTTCTTT.

The chain is built from TRBV19 and TRBJ2-1; a weak D match, TRBD2 (5 bases). V was clipped by 6 bases and J by 6 bases, with 15 bases between them. The CDR3 is made up of 14 amino acids. From germline, CDR1 is LNHDA and CDR2 SQIVND (reference sequence). CDR3 nucleotide sequence: TGTGCCAGTAGGAGGGCGGGTGGATCCAATGAGCAGTTCTTC. Its translation is CASRRAGGSNEQFF.

This chain joins TRBV6-6 and TRBJ2-5, with D possibly being TRBD2 (6 bases). This CDR3 is built from 12 residues. From germline, CDR1 is MNHNY and CDR2 SVGAGI (reference sequence). V lost 5 bases and J 4 bases, leaving 8 bases between the germline ends. The CDR3: CASSGGVETQYF. The CDR3, as DNA: TGTGCCAGCAGTGGAGGGGTAGAGACCCAGTACTTC.

The V and J genes are TRBV6-2 or TRBV6-3 and TRBJ2-1, with 8 bases matching TRBD2. CDR1 and CDR2 (germline): MNHEY, SVGEGT. The CDR3 is made up of 15 amino acids. V shed 2 bases and J 8 bases; nucleotides not matched to a gene: 8. The CDR3 loop is CASSYVERERYEQFF. The CDR3 DNA sequence: TGTGCCAGCAGTTACGTGGAGCGGGAGCGGTATGAGCAGTTCTTC.

The chain recombines TRBV2 with TRBJ2-7; unclear D gene. The CDR3 spans 15 residues. The germline V gene encodes CDR1 SNHLY and CDR2 FYNNEI. V was shortened by 4 bases and J by 2 bases, with 15 bases between the two germline ends. CDR3 amino acids: CASSGLSTIPYEQYF. The CDR3 DNA is TGTGCCAGCAGTGGGTTGAGTACTATACCCTACGAGCAGTACTTC.

V is TRBV19 and J is TRBJ2-3, with 10 bases matching TRBD1. CDR3 length: 15 amino acids. Trimming took 6 bases from V and 5 from J; bases not matched to a gene: 8. Germline assignment: CDR1 LNHDA and CDR2 SQIVND (reference sequence). Written as DNA, the CDR3 is TGTGCCAGTAGCCGGACAGGGGGGAATTTAGATACGCAGTATTTT. Its translation is CASSRTGGNLDTQYF.

This clonotype was recorded a few times. This chain connects TRBV24-1 to TRBJ2-2; D not certain. This CDR3 is 13 amino acids long. The germline V gene has CDR1 KGHDR and CDR2 SFDVKD. V was cut by 12 bases and J by 2 bases, with 12 bases left in between. The DNA of the CDR3 is TGTGCCTCCGATGATCCCAACACCGGGGAGCTGTTTTTT. It codes for CASDDPNTGELFF.

This clonotype was counted a few times. V usage is TRBV24-1 and J usage is TRBJ1-5; the match to TRBD1 covers 7 bases. Germline CDR1 and CDR2: KGHDR and SFDVKD. V lost 9 bases to trimming and J lost 4 bases; unmatched junction nucleotides: 2. The CDR3 spans 12 residues. The CDR3 loop is CATGTANQPQHF. The CDR3 coding sequence is TGTGCCACCGGGACAGCTAATCAGCCCCAGCATTTT.